This TCR beta chain comes out of a study of T cell responses to AZD1222 COVID-19 vaccine (dated by TCRdb to about 2021). For the study in its entirety: TCR sequencing covered about 230 trial participants: approximately 200 given two doses of AZD1222 and 26 given two doses of MenACWY control vaccine. Trial participants were enrolled by age into 18-55, 56-69 and 70-plus year subgroups, with about 150, 28 and 57 TCR-sequenced participants respectively. The paper as a whole reports these results and caveats: Because no day 14 peak-response samples were available, repertoires were characterized only after the peak T cell response. Reportedly, almost half of the unique spike-specific TCRs recognized epitopes lying outside the regions that are mutated in the B.1.351 and B.1.1.7 variants. Most participants were white British and females outnumbered males, and the authors suggested that clonal diversity may have been underestimated. The 56-69-year group was small, and its depth increase did not reach significance, likely because of low power. Conclusions about previously exposed vaccinees are limited because only six or seven AZD1222 recipients were SARS-CoV-2 seropositive at baseline. CD4 TCRs associated with the vaccine covered the entire spike protein, and the dominant responses were in regions 160-218 and 743-854. Spike-specific TCR breadth and depth rose significantly after two AZD1222 doses compared with day 0 and with MenACWY recipients.

The CDR3 regions of human TCRbeta chains were analyzed by immunosequencing. As for the authors' bioinformatics: TCRs in the repertoires were compared against a reference library of SARS-CoV-2-specific TCRs that had been generated with the MIRA antigen-specificity platform. Breadth was defined as the fraction of unique TCRs that were SARS-CoV-2-associated. Depth was defined as the fraction of total T cells that were SARS-CoV-2-associated. Using the MIRA data, every spike-specific TCR was mapped to the spike region that the TCR reacted to and assigned to either a CD4 or a CD8 class. Log10-transformed breadth and depth values were compared by one-way ANOVA with Sidak's multiple comparisons tests. In TCRdb, the immuneACCESS table is reduced to in-frame sequences with V and J assigned. These tables do not hold every clone; where another copy was compared, an unresolved V gene accounts for under half, and the others remain unexplained. V and J calls plus clone size are reproduced from that table; the DNA served to infer D and trimming. Within this sample are around 150,000 clones, with about 90% of them counted one time only. The ten largest make up approximately 6.2% of the sample.

From the cysteine through the phenylalanine, the CDR3 covers 13 amino acids. Only CDR3 DNA is held: 39 bases, read in frame from base 1. From a lookup of the germline V gene, CDR1 and CDR2 are SGHTA and FQGNSA. Explained via the paper, the time point label denotes: about 28 days (+/-7) after the second vaccine dose. AZD1222 recipients with second doses at about 4 weeks or about 12 weeks were pooled, because spike-specific TCR depth and breadth did not differ between schedules. The vaccinee samples were drawn from two UK trials, COV001 and COV002, one of which was a single-blind randomized controlled phase 2/3 trial testing AZD1222 (ChAdOx1 nCoV-19) in healthy adults. For TCRbeta chain sequencing, PBMC samples were collected from trial participants at day 0 and at day 28 after the second dose. Turning to this clone: The specificity of this receptor is unknown. One end of the junction does not line up with germline, which may come from a read error.

This receptor was taken from an adult who received the AZD1222 COVID-19 vaccine. Material: peripheral blood, obtained 28 days after the second AZD1222 dose. The chain links TRBV7-2 with TRBJ2-5, with a weak D call of TRBD2 (5 bases match). The base sequence is TGTGCCAGCAGCCAAGGCCGAGAGGCAGGACTCAACTTC. Its product reads: CASSQGREAGLNF. The CDR3, completed at both ends by the reference TRBV7-2 and TRBJ2-5 genes, gives the full variable domain GAGVSQSPSNKVTEKGKDVELRCDPISGHTALYWYRQSLGQGLEFLIYFQGNSAPDKSGLPSDRFSAERTGGSVSTLTIQRTQQEDSAVYLCASSQGREAGLNFGPGTRLLVL.